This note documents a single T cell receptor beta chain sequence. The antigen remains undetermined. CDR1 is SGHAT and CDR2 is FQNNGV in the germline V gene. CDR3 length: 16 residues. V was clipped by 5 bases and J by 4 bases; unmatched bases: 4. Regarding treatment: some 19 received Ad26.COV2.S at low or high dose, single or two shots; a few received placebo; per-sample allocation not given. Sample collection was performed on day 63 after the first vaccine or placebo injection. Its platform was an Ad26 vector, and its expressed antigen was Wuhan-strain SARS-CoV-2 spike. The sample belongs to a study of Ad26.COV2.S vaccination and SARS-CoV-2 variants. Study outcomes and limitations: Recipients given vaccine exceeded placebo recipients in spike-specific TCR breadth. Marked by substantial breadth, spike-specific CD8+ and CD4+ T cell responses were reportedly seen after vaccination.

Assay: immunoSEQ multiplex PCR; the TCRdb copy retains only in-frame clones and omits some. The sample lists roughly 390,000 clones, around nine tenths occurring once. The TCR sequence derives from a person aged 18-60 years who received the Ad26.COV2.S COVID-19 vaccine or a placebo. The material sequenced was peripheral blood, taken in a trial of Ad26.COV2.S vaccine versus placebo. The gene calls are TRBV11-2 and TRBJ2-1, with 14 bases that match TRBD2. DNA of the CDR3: TGTGCCAGCAGCAAGACTAGCGGGGGGGCTTACAATGAGCAGTTCTTC. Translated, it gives CASSKTSGGAYNEQFF. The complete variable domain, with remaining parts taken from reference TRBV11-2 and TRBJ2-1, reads EAGVAQSPRYKIIEKRQSVAFWCNPISGHATLYWYQQILGQGPKLLIQFQNNGVVDDSQLPKDRFSAERLKGVDSTLKIQPAKLEDSAVYLCASSKTSGGAYNEQFFGPGTRLTVL.